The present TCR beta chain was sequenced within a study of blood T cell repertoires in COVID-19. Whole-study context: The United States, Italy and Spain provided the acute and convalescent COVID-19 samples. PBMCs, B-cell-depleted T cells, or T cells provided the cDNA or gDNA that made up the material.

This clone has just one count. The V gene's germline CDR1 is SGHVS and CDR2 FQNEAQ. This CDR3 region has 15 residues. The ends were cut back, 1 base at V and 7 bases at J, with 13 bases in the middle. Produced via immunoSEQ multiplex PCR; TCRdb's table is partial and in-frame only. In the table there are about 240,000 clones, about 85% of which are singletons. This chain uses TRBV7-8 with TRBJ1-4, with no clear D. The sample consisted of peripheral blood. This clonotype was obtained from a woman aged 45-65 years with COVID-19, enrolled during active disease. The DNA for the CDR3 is TGTGCCAGCAGCTTAGTTGAGGGTTTGGGTGAAAAACTGTTTTTT. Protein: CASSLVEGLGEKLFF.